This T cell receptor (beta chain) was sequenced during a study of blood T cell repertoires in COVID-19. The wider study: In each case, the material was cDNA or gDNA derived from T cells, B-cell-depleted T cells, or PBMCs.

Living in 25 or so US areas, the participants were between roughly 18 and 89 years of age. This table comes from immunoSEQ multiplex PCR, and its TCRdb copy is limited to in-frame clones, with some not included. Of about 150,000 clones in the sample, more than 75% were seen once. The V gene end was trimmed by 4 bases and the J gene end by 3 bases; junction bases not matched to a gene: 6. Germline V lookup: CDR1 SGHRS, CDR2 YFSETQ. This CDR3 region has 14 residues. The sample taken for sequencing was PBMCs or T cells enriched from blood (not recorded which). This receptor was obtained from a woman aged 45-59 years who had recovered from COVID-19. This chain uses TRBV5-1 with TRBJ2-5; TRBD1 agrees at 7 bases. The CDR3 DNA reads TGCGCCAGCAGCCGGGGACAGTCAAAAGAGACCCAGTACTTC. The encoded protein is CASSRGQSKETQYF. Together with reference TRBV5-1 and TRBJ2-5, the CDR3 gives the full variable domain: KAGVTQTPRYLIKTRGQQVTLSCSPISGHRSVSWYQQTPGQGLQFLFEYFSETQRNKGNFPGRFSGRQFSNSRSEMNVSTLELGDSALYLCASSRGQSKETQYFGPGTRLLVL.